These 23 T cell receptor beta chains originate from one sample sequenced in a study of T cells in Graves' hyperthyroidism and ophthalmopathy. Amplification of TCR beta CDR3 regions was performed using RNA transcripts as template. The primer set for the first-round RT-PCR of the TCR CDR3 was HTBI. Using its own MiXCR run on the multiplex PCR reads, TCRdb lists one record per CDR3 protein. The sample has almost 500,000 distinct CDR3 sequences, 22% seen once. The material sequenced was blood. The receptors here all came from a woman aged 70-85 years with Graves' ophthalmopathy.

This clonotype was seen repeatedly, ten times or more. This chain uses TRBV12-3 or TRBV12-4 with TRBJ2-7, with D unclear. Between the trimmed V and J ends, which lost 3 bases and 7 bases, there was a span of 10 bases. The CDR3 is 12 residues long. The CDR3 region is CASSFPSHEQYF. The CDR3 region has the DNA TGTGCCAGCAGTTTTCCCAGCCATGAGCAGTACTTC.

The chain combines TRBV6-1 with TRBJ1-1, with 8 bases identical to TRBD1. CDR1 is MNHNS and CDR2 is SASEGT in the germline V gene. V shed 3 bases and J 11 bases; nucleotides not matched to a gene: 8. The CDR3 has 13 amino acids. CDR3 DNA sequence: TGTGCCAGCAGTGAGCGGGACAGGACGGGGGCTTTCTTT. Translating it yields CASSERDRTGAFF.

A few counts support this clonotype. The J gene is TRBJ2-5, the V gene TRBV6-5; tentatively, D is TRBD2 (6 bases). Between the trimmed V and J ends, which lost 0 bases and 1 base, there was a span of 18 bases. This CDR3 contains 18 residues. Per the germline V gene, CDR1 is MNHEY and CDR2 is SVGAGI. The DNA of the CDR3 is TGTGCCAGCAGTTACTCAAGTGGGGGGTGGCGGACCCAAGAGACCCAGTACTTC. This translates into CASSYSSGGWRTQETQYF.

This clonotype has a count of ten or more. The V call is TRBV28, the J call TRBJ2-3, with D possibly being TRBD1 or TRBD2 (5 bases each). In germline, CDR1 is MDHEN, CDR2 SYDVKM. V was cut by 6 bases and J by 1 base, with 17 bases left in between. The CDR3 is made up of 16 amino acids. This CDR3 reads CASSGRDHRGTDTQYF. Written as DNA, the CDR3 is TGTGCCAGCAGCGGCCGGGACCACCGGGGCACAGATACGCAGTATTTT.

This clonotype was seen a few times. For the CDR3, the DNA is TGTGCCTGGAGCCCGGGGTGGAAGGGTCGGGCCCTCCACTTT. Translated, it gives CAWSPGWKGRALHF. This chain links TRBV30 with TRBJ1-6, with no clear D. Trimming left V 3 bases short and J 14 bases short, with 20 bases between. Germline V CDR1 and CDR2: GTSNPN, SVGIG (reference sequence). This CDR3 contains 14 residues. The entire variable domain, with the rest obtained from reference TRBV30 and TRBJ1-6, is as follows: SQTIHQWPATLVQPVGSPLSLECTVEGTSNPNLYWYRQAAGRGLQLLFYSVGIGQISSEVPQNLSASRPQDRQFILSSKKLLLSDSGFYLCAWSPGWKGRALHFGNGTRLTVT.

J is TRBJ1-1 and V is TRBV11-1; TRBD1 might be the D (6 bases). The ends were cut back, 5 bases at V and 2 bases at J, with 12 bases in the middle. There are 14 residues in the CDR3. Germline V gives CDR1 SGHAT, CDR2 FQDESV (reference sequence). In DNA form, the CDR3 reads TGTGCCAGCAGCGTATACAGGGTAAACACTGAAGCTTTCTTT. Translating gives CASSVYRVNTEAFF.

The chain is built from TRBV12-3 or TRBV12-4 and TRBJ2-1; a weak D match, TRBD2 (6 bases). V was trimmed by 1 base and J by 2 bases, leaving 12 bases between them. The CDR3 loop spans 16 amino acids. The CDR3, as DNA: TGTGCCAGCAGTTTAGGAGTCCTAGCGCCCTACAATGAGCAGTTCTTC. This encodes CASSLGVLAPYNEQFF.

Worth noting for this clonotype: An end of the junction does not agree with germline; a read error may underlie this. The gene calls are TRBV10-3 and TRBJ1-2; D might be TRBD1 (6 bases). Germline V gene lookup returns CDR1 ENHRY and CDR2 SYGVKD. The CDR3 runs to 11 residues. CDR3 DNA sequence: TGTGCCATCAGTGATCTGACAGGTTACGCCTTC. Protein: CAISDLTGYAF.

This clonotype was seen more than once but under ten times. The chain has TRBV7-9 and TRBJ2-1; 7 bases map to TRBD1. V was clipped by 5 bases and J by 12 bases; unmatched bases: 7. Germline lookup yields CDR1 SEHNR and CDR2 FQNEAQ (reference sequence). The CDR3 totals 12 residues. The CDR3 loop is CASSTQGFGQFF. For the CDR3, the DNA is TGTGCCAGCAGCACACAGGGGTTCGGGCAGTTCTTC.

This clonotype was seen a handful of times. The V gene is TRBV20-1, the J gene TRBJ2-5; 7 nucleotides align to TRBD1. The CDR3 contains 15 residues. The germline V gene encodes CDR1 DFQATT and CDR2 SNEGSKA (reference sequence). Trimming removed 1 base from V and 9 bases from J; junction bases left unmatched: 14. The CDR3 coding sequence is TGCAGTGCTAGAGGTCAAAGAGGGAACCAGGGGGCCCAGTACTTC. Translating gives CSARGQRGNQGAQYF.

V usage is TRBV5-1 and J usage is TRBJ2-1; D uncertain. The germline V and J ends were trimmed by 4 bases and 7 bases, with 12 bases remaining between them. CDR1 is SGHRS and CDR2 is YFSETQ in the germline V gene. The CDR3 loop spans 13 amino acids. The CDR3 loop is CASSQFKPNEQFF. The DNA of the CDR3 is TGCGCCAGCAGCCAATTCAAACCAAATGAGCAGTTCTTC.

Details on this clonotype: The junction shows a germline mismatch at one end, possibly a read error. The chain uses TRBV30 and TRBJ2-5, with 8 bases that match TRBD2. Germline CDR1 reads GTSNPN; CDR2 reads SVGIG (reference sequence). The CDR3 extends over 13 amino acids. In DNA form, the CDR3 reads TGTGCCTGGAGTGGAATAGCGGGAAGGGACTTTCACTTC. Translation: CAWSGIAGRDFHF. Supplemented by reference TRBV30 and TRBJ2-5, the full variable domain reads SQTIHQWPATLVQPVGSPLSLECTVEGTSNPNLYWYRQAAGRGLQLLFYSVGIGQISSEVPQNLSASRPQDRQFILSSKKLLLSDSGFYLCAWSGIAGRDFHFGPGTRLLVL.

The chain has TRBV20-1 and TRBJ1-2; no clear D. This CDR3 has 13 amino acids. Trimming took 2 bases from V and 7 from J, leaving 14 bases between them. Germline V gene data show CDR1 as DFQATT and CDR2 as SNEGSKA (reference sequence). The CDR3 region is CSARRRGTSGYTF. CDR3 nucleotide sequence: TGCAGTGCTAGAAGACGGGGTACGAGTGGCTACACCTTC.

This clonotype has just a few counts. The rearrangement joins TRBV27 to TRBJ2-1, with TRBD2 as a possible D gene (5 bases). This CDR3 is 16 amino acids long. Trimming pared 7 bases from V and 0 bases from J, leaving 16 bases between. Germline V gene data show CDR1 as MNHEY and CDR2 as SMNVEV (reference sequence). The DNA for the CDR3 is TGTGCCAGCATCCCTCTCCGGAGCGGCTCCTACAATGAGCAGTTCTTC. The encoded protein is CASIPLRSGSYNEQFF.

This clonotype was seen many times. This chain connects TRBV28 to TRBJ1-6; weak D call: TRBD1 (5 bases). CDR3 size: 14 residues. CDR1 is MDHEN, CDR2 SYDVKM, per germline. V lost 2 bases and J 10 bases, leaving 12 bases between the germline ends. The CDR3, as DNA: TGTGCCAGCAGTTTACACCAGGGTGAATCACCCCTCCACTTT. Protein: CASSLHQGESPLHF.

V usage is TRBV6-2 or TRBV6-3 and J usage is TRBJ1-1; 7 positions match TRBD1. Trimming removed 2 bases from V and 4 bases from J; junction bases left unmatched: 1. The CDR3 consists of 13 residues. In germline, CDR1 is MNHEY, CDR2 SVGEGT. The CDR3 DNA follows: TGTGCCAGCAGTTACCAGGGGGGCACTGAAGCTTTCTTT. This codes for CASSYQGGTEAFF.

This clonotype is a singleton in its sample. Its ends do not fully match the called genes, so a read error is possible. The J gene is TRBJ2-3, the V gene TRBV5-4; weak D call: TRBD1 (5 bases). This CDR3 region has 15 residues. Germline V gene lookup returns CDR1 SGHNT and CDR2 YYREEE (reference sequence). The CDR3, as DNA: TGTGCCAGCAGCTTGGCGGTAGGGTCGACAGATACGCGGTATTTT. Translated, it gives CASSLAVGSTDTRYF.

This CDR3 reads CATSITGQGGGIAKNIQYF. In DNA, the CDR3 is TGTGCCACCAGCATAACGGGACAGGGAGGCGGGATAGCCAAAAACATTCAGTACTTC. This chain joins TRBV15 and TRBJ2-4, with 9 bases aligning to TRBD1. Per the germline V gene, CDR1 is LNHNV and CDR2 is YYDKDF (reference sequence). The V gene end was trimmed by 4 bases and the J gene end by 0 bases; junction bases not matched to a gene: 13. This CDR3 has 19 amino acids.

This clonotype has only a few counts. The chain employs TRBV6-1 and TRBJ1-4; 9 nucleotides align to TRBD1. This CDR3 contains 14 residues. CDR1 is MNHNS and CDR2 is SASEGT in the germline V gene. The V gene end was trimmed by 6 bases and the J gene end by 4 bases; junction bases not matched to a gene: 3. Here the CDR3 DNA reads TGTGCCAGCAGCCAGGGACAGGGTAATGAAAAACTGTTTTTT. It translates to CASSQGQGNEKLFF.

This clonotype appeared a few times. CDR3 loop: CASSFRRPGTDTQYF. CDR3 in DNA: TGTGCCAGCAGCTTCCGCAGACCGGGGACAGATACGCAGTATTTT. The rearrangement links TRBV7-2 to TRBJ2-3, with D perhaps TRBD2 (5 bases). The CDR3 length is 15 residues. The V end lost 3 bases, the J end lost 3 bases, and 13 bases lay between the germline ends. Per germline, CDR1 SGHTA and CDR2 FQGNSA.

This clonotype was detected only a few times. The rearrangement uses TRBV5-1 and TRBJ2-7; 12 nucleotides match TRBD2. The CDR3 contains 15 residues. The trim removed 3 bases at V and 1 base at J, leaving 2 bases unmatched. Germline V lookup: CDR1 SGHRS, CDR2 YFSETQ. As DNA, the CDR3 is TGCGCCAGCAGCTCTAGCGGGAGGGTTTCCTACGAGCAGTACTTC. Encoded protein: CASSSSGRVSYEQYF.

The chain combines TRBV29-1 with TRBJ2-3; D is perhaps TRBD2 (6 bases). Germline V gives CDR1 SQVTM, CDR2 ANQGSEA. The CDR3 is made up of 12 amino acids. The CDR3 protein is CTAGGLTDTQYF. CDR3 in DNA: TGCACCGCTGGGGGGTTGACAGATACGCAGTATTTT.

The rearrangement joins TRBV14 to TRBJ2-2, with 14 bases lining up with TRBD2. Germline loops: CDR1 SGHDN, CDR2 FVKESK. CDR3 size: 17 residues. V shed 4 bases and J 3 bases; nucleotides not matched to a gene: 4. CDR3 protein: CASSRGLAGAHTGELFF. The CDR3, as DNA: TGTGCCAGCAGCCGGGGACTAGCGGGAGCTCACACCGGGGAGCTGTTTTTT.